These 23 T cell receptor beta chains came from one sample sequenced in a study of metastatic and nonmetastatic thyroid tumors. TCRdb re-called the PCR reads through MiXCR. Of 31,000 or so clones listed, 25% to 30% are singletons. None of the patients had undergone any treatment ahead of thyroid surgery. Sequenced material: blood. The receptors stem from a female donor with papillary thyroid cancer or a benign thyroid nodule (not recorded which). Some clones in this sample may be carry-over from other donors' samples.

V is TRBV20-1 and J is TRBJ1-5; D may be TRBD1 (6 bases). The V gene lost 6 bases and the J gene lost 3 bases, with 18 bases spanning the gap. CDR3 size: 15 residues. CDR1 and CDR2 from the germline V gene are DFQATT and SNEGSKA (reference sequence). The CDR3 is CSATGGGALNQPQHF. As DNA, the CDR3 is TGCAGTGCCACCGGCGGGGGGGCCCTCAATCAGCCCCAGCATTTT.

This clone was seen many times. This rearrangement joins TRBV11-3 to TRBJ1-2; D might be TRBD1 (5 bases). The CDR3 is 14 amino acids. With 5 bases removed from V and 8 bases from J, the gap between germline ends came to 18 bases. CDR1 and CDR2 (germline): SGHNT, YENEEA. CDR3 DNA: TGTGCCAGCAGCGGTGACAGCCTGAGATACGGCTACACCTTC. Amino acid sequence: CASSGDSLRYGYTF.

The chain has TRBV18 and TRBJ2-7, with D perhaps matching TRBD1 (6 bases). Germline values: CDR1 KGHSH, CDR2 LQKENI. This CDR3 region has 14 residues. Trimming cost V 1 base and J 0 bases, with 7 bases left between them. The CDR3 here is CASSPQDSSYEQYF. The CDR3 DNA sequence: TGTGCCAGCTCACCACAGGACAGCTCCTACGAGCAGTACTTC.

The chain links TRBV20-1 to TRBJ1-2; 7 nucleotides align to TRBD1. V dropped 3 bases and J dropped 8; count of bases not matched to a gene: 9. Germline values: CDR1 DFQATT, CDR2 SNEGSKA (reference sequence). The CDR3 covers 13 residues. DNA of the CDR3: TGCAGTGCTAGTGACGCCGACAGGGAGGGCTACACCTTC. It yields the protein CSASDADREGYTF.

The chain employs TRBV7-8 and TRBJ2-7; the D gene is possibly TRBD1 (6 bases). V was shortened by 6 bases and J by 2 bases, with 14 bases between the two germline ends. This CDR3 comprises 14 residues. CDR1 is SGHVS and CDR2 is FQNEAQ in the germline V gene. The CDR3 is CASRYDRTTYEQYF. DNA of the CDR3: TGTGCCAGCAGATACGACAGGACCACCTACGAGCAGTACTTC.

This clone was detected ten times or more. This chain links TRBV3-1 with TRBJ2-5; 7 bases match TRBD2. V lost 1 base, J lost 9 bases, and 8 bases stayed unmatched. Per germline, CDR1 LGHDT and CDR2 YNNKEL (reference sequence). The CDR3 is 14 amino acids. The CDR3 bases are TGTGCCAGCAGCCAAGGAGGCGGGAGTTGGGCCCAGTACTTC. Amino acid sequence: CASSQGGGSWAQYF.

This sequence joins TRBV20-1 and TRBJ1-2; D remains unclear. CDR1 and CDR2 (germline): DFQATT, SNEGSKA (reference sequence). V lost 0 bases, J lost 4 bases, and 15 bases lay in between. This CDR3 has 15 amino acids. The CDR3 DNA sequence: TGCAGTGCTAGAGAGGAACAGATGTCTGCCTATGGCTACACCTTC. It codes for CSAREEQMSAYGYTF.

The genes are TRBV11-2 and TRBJ2-3; D is ambiguous. The CDR3 is 15 residues long. The ends were cut back, 0 bases at V and 6 bases at J, with 13 bases in the middle. Germline V lookup: CDR1 SGHAT, CDR2 FQNNGV. The CDR3 nucleotides read TGTGCCAGCAGCTTAGAAGCCCGACCAAAGGATACGCAGTATTTT. It translates to CASSLEARPKDTQYF.

At least ten counts were recorded for this clone. The J gene is TRBJ1-2, the V gene TRBV10-3, with 7 bases lining up with TRBD1. This CDR3 has 13 amino acids. CDR1 is ENHRY and CDR2 is SYGVKD in the germline V gene. The V segment lost 6 bases and the J segment 4 bases; nucleotides outside the gene matches: 5. In nucleotides, the CDR3 is TGTGCCATCAGCGCTCGGGACAGCTATGGCTACACCTTC. It is translated as CAISARDSYGYTF.

A few counts support this clone. The chain employs TRBV28 and TRBJ1-3; D might be TRBD1 (6 bases). The V and J ends lost 11 bases and 0 bases respectively, with 8 bases between them. The CDR3 is made up of 12 amino acids. The V gene's germline CDR1 is MDHEN and CDR2 SYDVKM. The CDR3 DNA follows: TGTGCCGGGGGGGCCTCTGGAAACACCATATATTTT. Residues: CAGGASGNTIYF.

This clone has just a few counts. The gene calls are TRBV28 and TRBJ2-5, with 9 bases that match TRBD1. V was pared by 5 bases and J by 1 base, with 2 bases of the junction left unmatched. This CDR3 spans 14 amino acids. The germline CDR1 and CDR2 sequences are MDHEN and SYDVKM. The CDR3 bases are TGTGCCAGCAGTGAGACAGGGGGCCAAGAGACCCAGTACTTC. Its translation is CASSETGGQETQYF.

This chain links TRBV18 with TRBJ1-5; D not resolved. V was trimmed by 5 bases and J by 4 bases, leaving 9 bases between them. The length of the CDR3 is 13 residues. CDR1 is KGHSH, CDR2 LQKENI, per germline. CDR3 in DNA: TGTGCCAGCTCAAGGTCCGGAAATCAGCCCCAGCATTTT. This gives the protein CASSRSGNQPQHF. Filled out from reference TRBV18 and TRBJ1-5, the complete variable domain reads NAGVMQNPRHLVRRRGQEARLRCSPMKGHSHVYWYRQLPEEGLKFMVYLQKENIIDESGMPKERFSAEFPKEGPSILRIQQVVRGDSAAYFCASSRSGNQPQHFGDGTRLSIL.

This clone was observed a few times. The genes are TRBV11-2 and TRBJ2-5; tentative D call: TRBD2 (6 bases). V was clipped by 6 bases and J by 1 base, with 12 bases between them. The CDR3 totals 14 residues. From germline, CDR1 is SGHAT and CDR2 FQNNGV. The DNA of the CDR3 is TGTGCCAGCAGTATTGGGGGGTCCCAAGAGACCCAGTACTTC. As protein: CASSIGGSQETQYF. The complete variable domain, with remaining parts taken from reference TRBV11-2 and TRBJ2-5, reads EAGVAQSPRYKIIEKRQSVAFWCNPISGHATLYWYQQILGQGPKLLIQFQNNGVVDDSQLPKDRFSAERLKGVDSTLKIQPAKLEDSAVYLCASSIGGSQETQYFGPGTRLLVL.

This clone was seen a few times. The chain's CDR3 is CASSRVEGNTGELFF. CDR3 nucleotide sequence: TGTGCCAGTAGTAGAGTTGAGGGAAACACCGGGGAGCTGTTTTTT. The chain joins TRBV19 to TRBJ2-2, with D perhaps matching TRBD2 (5 bases). Trimming cost V 4 bases and J 2 bases, with 11 bases left between them. In germline, CDR1 is LNHDA, CDR2 SQIVND (reference sequence). This CDR3 has 15 residues.

The table lists this clone with a few counts. The chain recombines TRBV6-6 with TRBJ2-1; 9 positions agree with TRBD2. Germline-derived CDR1 and CDR2 are MNHNY and SVGAGI (reference sequence). There are 16 residues in the CDR3. The ends lost 0 bases at V and 3 bases at J; junction bases unmatched: 3. CDR3 residues: CASSYSSSGVYNEQFF. Here the CDR3 DNA reads TGTGCCAGCAGTTACTCCTCTAGCGGGGTCTACAATGAGCAGTTCTTC.

The gene calls are TRBV30 and TRBJ2-2, with D maybe TRBD2 (6 bases). CDR1 GTSNPN and CDR2 SVGIG come from the germline V gene (reference sequence). This CDR3 region has 14 residues. V lost 3 bases and J lost 2, with 10 bases in between. Here the CDR3 reads CAWSAGTNTGELFF. In DNA form, the CDR3 reads TGTGCCTGGAGCGCAGGGACTAACACCGGGGAGCTGTTTTTT.

This clone was seen more than once but under ten times. The CDR3 loop is CASSEWDDGSYNEQFF. The CDR3 coding sequence is TGTGCCAGCAGTGAGTGGGACGACGGCTCCTACAATGAGCAGTTCTTC. The V call is TRBV6-1, the J call TRBJ2-1; D is tentatively TRBD1 or TRBD2 (5 bases each). The CDR3 contains 16 residues. In germline, CDR1 is MNHNS, CDR2 SASEGT. Trimming removed 3 bases at V and 0 bases at J, with 12 bases between.

V usage is TRBV5-6 and J usage is TRBJ1-2; D is uncertain. Trimming removed 0 bases from V and 5 bases from J, with 11 bases in between. Germline CDR1 SGHDT, CDR2 YYEEEE. The CDR3 has 14 amino acids. CDR3 DNA sequence: TGTGCCAGCAGCTTGGAAGGCCGGATATATGGCTACACCTTC. Its protein is CASSLEGRIYGYTF.

The genes are TRBV11-2 and TRBJ1-1; 7 bases fit TRBD1. Germline CDR1 and CDR2: SGHAT and FQNNGV. J lost 6 bases, V lost 3 bases, and 7 bases had no gene match. There are 14 residues in the CDR3. CDR3 loop: CASSFMARGAEAFF. The DNA of the CDR3 is TGTGCCAGCAGCTTTATGGCCAGGGGGGCTGAAGCTTTCTTT.

This clone was seen ten or more times. This chain connects TRBV7-9 to TRBJ2-3; D is unclear. The V end was cut by 4 bases, the J end by 6 bases, with 8 bases between. Germline V lookup: CDR1 SEHNR, CDR2 FQNEAQ (reference sequence). The CDR3 has 12 amino acids. Written as DNA, the CDR3 is TGTGCCAGCAGCTCAACTGCGGATACGCAGTATTTT. It is translated as CASSSTADTQYF. Filled out from reference TRBV7-9 and TRBJ2-3, the complete variable domain reads DTGVSQNPRHKITKRGQNVTFRCDPISEHNRLYWYRQTLGQGPEFLTYFQNEAQLEKSRLLSDRFSAERPKGSFSTLEIQRTEQGDSAMYLCASSSTADTQYFGPGTRLTVL.

This rearrangement joins TRBV11-1 to TRBJ2-7; 9 nucleotides match TRBD1. The CDR3 has 14 residues. Germline V gene lookup returns CDR1 SGHAT and CDR2 FQDESV (reference sequence). The V and J ends lost 5 bases and 4 bases, in that order; junction bases with no gene match: 6. The CDR3 loop is CASSIMDRGYEQYF. The CDR3 DNA sequence: TGTGCCAGCAGCATTATGGACAGGGGTTACGAGCAGTACTTC.

This chain uses TRBV11-2 with TRBJ2-7; D is unclear. This CDR3 has 11 amino acids. Germline CDR1 is SGHAT and CDR2 is FQNNGV. V was pared by 6 bases and J by 5 bases, with 8 bases between. Here the CDR3 reads CASSENHEQYF. As DNA, the CDR3 is TGTGCCAGCAGTGAGAACCACGAGCAGTACTTC.

V is TRBV6-1 and J is TRBJ1-2, with a weak D call TRBD1 (5 bases). CDR3 size: 16 residues. CDR1 and CDR2 from the germline V gene are MNHNS and SASEGT. Trimming took off 2 bases at V and 1 base at J, with 14 bases between the two ends. The chain's CDR3 is CASSERGRVNNYGYTF. The DNA for the CDR3 is TGTGCCAGCAGTGAAAGGGGCAGGGTGAATAACTATGGCTACACCTTC.